One and the same sample provided the 29 T cell receptor beta chains below, sequenced in a study of identical twins. TCRdb recomputed calls from the 5' RACE reads with MiXCR, one row per CDR3 protein. The profile covers 420,000 or so distinct CDR3 sequences, with less than 20% appearing a single time and roughly 12% taken by the ten largest. The sequencing input was naive T cells sorted from blood. The receptors originated from a man aged 45 to 65 in good health.

The table lists this clonotype with a few counts. This rearrangement joins TRBV6-2 or TRBV6-3 to TRBJ2-1, with D perhaps matching TRBD2 (5 bases). Germline V gene sequence: CDR1 MNHEY, CDR2 SVGEGT. Trimming took off 6 bases at V and 0 bases at J, with 15 bases between the two ends. The CDR3 runs 16 residues. CDR3 coding DNA: TGTGCCAGCAGCGACCCTACTAGTCCCTCCTACAATGAGCAGTTCTTC. Translation: CASSDPTSPSYNEQFF.

The chain has TRBV11-2 and TRBJ1-4; TRBD1 matches at 8 bases. The CDR3 totals 15 residues. J was trimmed by 7 bases and V by 5 bases; bases with no gene match: 9. Looked up from germline, CDR1 is SGHAT and CDR2 is FQNNGV. The CDR3 sequence: CASSPRTGWGEKLFF. In DNA form, the CDR3 reads TGTGCCAGCAGCCCAAGGACAGGGTGGGGTGAAAAACTGTTTTTT.

This clonotype has only a few counts. The DNA of the CDR3 is TGTGCCAGCAGTCCTTCAAGGACCACTGAAGCTTTCTTT. Encoded protein: CASSPSRTTEAFF. This chain joins TRBV6-2 or TRBV6-3 and TRBJ1-1; D call uncertain. The CDR3 runs 13 residues. The ends were cut back, 5 bases at V and 4 bases at J, with 11 bases in the middle. Germline V gene data show CDR1 as MNHEY and CDR2 as SVGEGT.

This clonotype was detected many times. The V call is TRBV7-2, the J call TRBJ2-5; D may be TRBD1 (6 bases). The V end lost 5 bases, the J end lost 2 bases, and 12 bases lay between the germline ends. Germline CDR1 is SGHTA and CDR2 is FQGNSA. This CDR3 contains 14 residues. The CDR3 spells CASSPHGQQETQYF. The CDR3 DNA reads TGTGCCAGCAGCCCTCATGGACAGCAAGAGACCCAGTACTTC.

Only a few counts were recorded for this clonotype. The chain recombines TRBV5-5 with TRBJ1-6; D is unresolved. CDR3 length: 16 amino acids. The germline gives CDR1 SGHKS, CDR2 YYEKEE (reference sequence). Trimming took 5 bases from V and 5 from J, leaving 17 bases between them. The CDR3 coding sequence is TGTGCCAGCAGAAGAGGATTGCTTCGGGATAATTCACCCCTCCACTTT. It codes for CASRRGLLRDNSPLHF.

The chain uses TRBV27 and TRBJ1-5, with a weak D call TRBD1 (5 bases). The CDR3 covers 16 residues. Between the trimmed V and J ends, which lost 4 bases and 0 bases, there was a span of 13 bases. Germline lookup yields CDR1 MNHEY and CDR2 SMNVEV (reference sequence). The CDR3 DNA is TGTGCCAGCAGTTACCTAGGCGGGGGTAGCAATCAGCCCCAGCATTTT. It yields the protein CASSYLGGGSNQPQHF.

The chain has TRBV20-1 and TRBJ1-1; possibly TRBD1 for D (5 bases). Looked up from germline, CDR1 is DFQATT and CDR2 is SNEGSKA (reference sequence). The CDR3 sequence is 11 residues long. Between the trimmed V and J ends, which lost 6 bases and 5 bases, there was a span of 10 bases. The CDR3 sequence is CSAVRGTEAFF. CDR3 nucleotides: TGCAGTGCCGTGCGGGGGACTGAAGCTTTCTTT.

The V and J genes are TRBV10-3 and TRBJ2-6; 9 bases fit TRBD1. Germline V gene data show CDR1 as ENHRY and CDR2 as SYGVKD. V gave up 10 bases and J gave up 0 bases; unmatched junction bases: 10. This CDR3 is built from 17 residues. The CDR3 sequence: CATNTRDRVSGANVLTF. The CDR3 DNA is TGTGCCACCAATACCCGGGACAGGGTCTCTGGGGCCAACGTCCTGACTTTC.

DNA of the CDR3: TGTGCCATCAGTACGGACAGGGGGCGTGATACGCAGTATTTT. Its translation is CAISTDRGRDTQYF. The chain recombines TRBV10-3 with TRBJ2-3, with 11 bases that match TRBD1. CDR3 length: 14 amino acids. Germline CDR1 and CDR2: ENHRY and SYGVKD. The V and J ends lost 5 bases and 6 bases, in that order; junction bases with no gene match: 4.

This clonotype was recorded a few times. The V gene is TRBV20-1, the J gene TRBJ2-7; D is possibly TRBD1 (5 bases). From germline, CDR1 is DFQATT and CDR2 SNEGSKA (reference sequence). This CDR3 has 17 amino acids. V was cut by 2 bases and J by 2 bases, with 22 bases left in between. The CDR3 DNA is TGCAGTGCTAGACATATCTGGGCAGGGCGGAATCCCTACGAGCAGTACTTC. It codes for CSARHIWAGRNPYEQYF.

This chain joins TRBV7-9 and TRBJ2-4; TRBD1 matches at 7 bases. V was pared by 2 bases and J by 0 bases, with 4 bases of the junction left unmatched. The CDR3 runs to 16 residues. Germline V gene sequence: CDR1 SEHNR, CDR2 FQNEAQ (reference sequence). CDR3 loop: CASSLSGQLAKNIQYF. The CDR3 DNA follows: TGTGCCAGCAGCTTATCGGGACAGTTAGCCAAAAACATTCAGTACTTC.

This clonotype has at least ten counts. The genes are TRBV12-3 or TRBV12-4 and TRBJ2-1; D not resolved. V gave up 2 bases and J gave up 9 bases, with 8 bases separating them. The CDR3 loop spans 12 amino acids. CDR3 loop: CASSLSSGEQFF. CDR3 DNA sequence: TGTGCCAGCAGTTTAAGCTCCGGTGAGCAGTTCTTC.

In this sample, this clonotype turned up many times. The chain has TRBV7-9 and TRBJ2-5; 10 bases agree with TRBD2. This CDR3 comprises 15 residues. V shed 7 bases, J shed 3 bases, and the junction held 8 bases outside the gene matches. Germline assignment: CDR1 SEHNR and CDR2 FQNEAQ (reference sequence). The CDR3 is CASNTLAGEEETQYF. The DNA for the CDR3 is TGTGCCAGCAACACGCTAGCGGGAGAGGAAGAGACCCAGTACTTC.

For this clonotype: This clone may be a read error of a much larger clone one base away. The chain joins TRBV20-1 to TRBJ2-3; D call uncertain. CDR3 length: 15 amino acids. CDR1 is DFQATT and CDR2 is SNEGSKA in the germline V gene (reference sequence). The V gene lost 5 bases and the J gene lost 4 bases, with 19 bases spanning the gap. The CDR3 reads CSAAAGTIRSDTQYF. The DNA for the CDR3 is TGCAGTGCTGCTGCCGGTACAATTCGCTCAGATACGCAGTATTTT.

The table lists this clonotype with a few counts. J is TRBJ2-2 and V is TRBV29-1; D gene uncertain. The germline gives CDR1 SQVTM, CDR2 ANQGSEA. This CDR3 is built from 13 residues. V was pared by 3 bases and J by 6 bases, with 11 bases between. The CDR3 sequence is CSVDVSQAGELFF. Here the CDR3 DNA reads TGCAGCGTTGATGTGTCTCAGGCCGGGGAGCTGTTTTTT.

V is TRBV18 and J is TRBJ2-3, with TRBD2 matching 7 bases. The CDR3 is 15 residues long. Germline values: CDR1 KGHSH, CDR2 LQKENI. Losses at the gene ends were 8 bases for V and 2 bases for J; bases not matched to a gene: 10. CDR3 amino acids: CASPRAGGNTDTQYF. CDR3 DNA: TGTGCCAGCCCCCGGGCCGGGGGGAACACAGATACGCAGTATTTT. Together with reference TRBV18 and TRBJ2-3, the CDR3 gives the full variable domain: NAGVMQNPRHLVRRRGQEARLRCSPMKGHSHVYWYRQLPEEGLKFMVYLQKENIIDESGMPKERFSAEFPKEGPSILRIQQVVRGDSAAYFCASPRAGGNTDTQYFGPGTRLTVL.

The chain carries TRBV24-1 and TRBJ2-1; 10 nucleotides agree with TRBD2. The CDR3 is 15 residues long. The ends lost 7 bases at V and 2 bases at J; junction bases unmatched: 4. The germline CDR1 and CDR2 sequences are KGHDR and SFDVKD. The CDR3 sequence: CATREREGPYNEQFF. The CDR3 bases are TGTGCCACCAGGGAGCGGGAGGGCCCCTACAATGAGCAGTTCTTC.

A few counts support this clonotype. The genes are TRBV20-1 and TRBJ2-3, with TRBD2 matching 8 bases. V shed 0 bases, J shed 4 bases, and the junction held 6 bases outside the gene matches. Germline V gives CDR1 DFQATT, CDR2 SNEGSKA (reference sequence). The CDR3 length is 15 residues. The CDR3 loop is CSARDAAREADTQYF. The CDR3 coding sequence is TGCAGTGCTAGAGATGCGGCGCGGGAGGCAGATACGCAGTATTTT.

A few counts support this clonotype. This chain joins TRBV20-1 and TRBJ2-7; TRBD2 aligns across 12 bases. CDR3 length equals 16 residues. The V segment lost 3 bases and the J segment 4 bases; nucleotides outside the gene matches: 10. Germline-derived CDR1 and CDR2 are DFQATT and SNEGSKA (reference sequence). CDR3 residues: CSARYPGTSGFYEQYF. The DNA for the CDR3 is TGCAGTGCTAGGTACCCCGGGACTAGCGGGTTTTACGAGCAGTACTTC.

This clonotype was recorded at least ten times. The V call is TRBV5-4, the J call TRBJ1-2, with 12 bases aligning to TRBD1. In germline, CDR1 is SGHNT, CDR2 YYREEE (reference sequence). The ends lost 3 bases at V and 7 bases at J; junction bases unmatched: 4. The CDR3 extends over 14 amino acids. CDR3 protein: CASSSRDRGPGYTF. In DNA, the CDR3 is TGTGCCAGCAGCTCCCGGGACAGGGGGCCTGGCTACACCTTC.

This chain connects TRBV5-1 to TRBJ2-1, with D hard to call. Trimming took 3 bases from V and 8 from J, leaving 21 bases between them. Germline loops: CDR1 SGHRS, CDR2 YFSETQ. This CDR3 region has 16 residues. CDR3 in amino acids: CASSSLGWAYGDEQFF. CDR3 nucleotide sequence: TGCGCCAGCAGCTCCCTGGGGTGGGCGTATGGGGATGAGCAGTTCTTC.

This clonotype appeared a few times. CDR3 in DNA: TGTGCCTGGAGTGTGCAAGAGACCCAGTACTTC. Protein sequence: CAWSVQETQYF. The genes are TRBV30 and TRBJ2-5; D is undetermined. The CDR3 spans 11 residues. V lost 0 bases and J lost 2, with 1 base in between. Germline CDR1 reads GTSNPN; CDR2 reads SVGIG (reference sequence).

V gene TRBV9 combines with J gene TRBJ2-5; no reliable D call. V dropped 3 bases and J dropped 2 bases, with 11 bases sitting between them. CDR1 is SGDLS, CDR2 YYNGEE, per germline. The CDR3 is 14 amino acids. CDR3 nucleotide sequence: TGTGCCAGCAGCGGAAACGGTGATCAAGAGACCCAGTACTTC. Residues: CASSGNGDQETQYF. Using reference TRBV9 and TRBJ2-5 for the parts outside the CDR3, the full variable domain is DSGVTQTPKHLITATGQRVTLRCSPRSGDLSVYWYQQSLDQGLQFLIQYYNGEERAKGNILERFSAQQFPDLHSELNLSSLELGDSALYFCASSGNGDQETQYFGPGTRLLVL.

This chain's CDR3 is CASGGASTDTQYF. CDR3 nucleotide sequence: TGTGCCAGCGGGGGGGCCAGCACAGATACGCAGTATTTT. V is TRBV9 and J is TRBJ2-3, with D perhaps TRBD2 (7 bases). In germline, CDR1 is SGDLS, CDR2 YYNGEE. CDR3 length: 13 residues. The V gene lost 7 bases and the J gene lost 0 bases, with 9 bases spanning the gap.

A few counts support this clonotype. The chain employs TRBV10-3 and TRBJ2-7, with D tentatively TRBD2 (5 bases). Germline assignment: CDR1 ENHRY and CDR2 SYGVKD. Trimming shortened V by 8 bases and J by 0 bases, and 11 bases separated the two germline ends. The CDR3 spans 13 residues. CDR3 sequence reads: CAIAGLNSYEQYF. The CDR3 DNA sequence: TGTGCCATCGCTGGACTCAACTCCTACGAGCAGTACTTC.

The table lists this clonotype with a few counts. This sequence joins TRBV15 and TRBJ1-4, with D possibly matching TRBD1 (5 bases). V was shortened by 0 bases and J by 8 bases, with 7 bases between the two germline ends. Germline CDR1 LNHNV, CDR2 YYDKDF (reference sequence). The CDR3 is 13 amino acids. CDR3: CATSREGPEKLFF. In DNA form, the CDR3 reads TGTGCCACCAGCAGAGAGGGGCCGGAAAAACTGTTTTTT.

This clonotype has a count of ten or more. This chain connects TRBV15 to TRBJ2-3; D is uncertain. V shed 3 bases and J shed 5 bases, with 6 bases lying between them. The CDR3 sequence is 12 residues long. The germline CDR1 and CDR2 sequences are LNHNV and YYDKDF (reference sequence). DNA for the CDR3: TGTGCCACCAGCAGCTTCGGAGATACGCAGTATTTT. Its translation is CATSSFGDTQYF.

This clonotype has a count of ten or more. The V call is TRBV11-2, the J call TRBJ2-4, with 14 positions matching TRBD2. Per germline, CDR1 SGHAT and CDR2 FQNNGV. The V segment lost 1 base and the J segment 7 bases; nucleotides outside the gene matches: 12. CDR3 length equals 19 residues. The CDR3, as DNA: TGTGCCAGCAGCTTAGGACTAGCGGGAGGGCCAGGGGGGAGGAACATTCAGTACTTC. Amino acid sequence: CASSLGLAGGPGGRNIQYF.

This clonotype occurred many times. The chain has TRBV9 and TRBJ2-7; TRBD1 aligns across 9 bases. The V segment lost 2 bases and the J segment 0 bases; nucleotides outside the gene matches: 3. CDR3 length: 15 amino acids. Germline V gives CDR1 SGDLS, CDR2 YYNGEE. The CDR3 DNA sequence: TGTGCCAGCAGCGTTGGGACAGGGAGCTCCTACGAGCAGTACTTC. This codes for CASSVGTGSSYEQYF.